This TCR beta chain stems from a study of a mutant IDH1 vaccine in newly diagnosed glioma. Time point indicated: week 11, during vaccination. Every vaccine dose comprised 300 ug of mutant IDH1 20-mer peptide plus topical imiquimod. Some clones are missing from TCRdb's copy, which holds only in-frame ones; the method was immunoSEQ multiplex PCR. The top ten clones hold 1.5% to 2% of a sample with over 55,000 clones, 89% of them seen once. This CDR3 is built from 14 residues. Germline CDR1 is SGHRS and CDR2 is YFSETQ. Trimming cost V 0 bases and J 2 bases, with 7 bases left between them. Note on this clone: As yet, its antigen is unknown.

This chain connects TRBV5-1 to TRBJ2-3; perhaps TRBD1 as D (6 bases). This TCR came from a man aged 40-55 years with glioma. Sequenced here: PBMCs, sampled from a glioma patient whose treatment included an IDH1 peptide vaccine. CDR3 sequence (DNA): TGCGCCAGCAGCTTGGAGGGGGTCACAGATACGCAGTATTTT. Its translation: CASSLEGVTDTQYF.